Described below is a single T cell receptor (beta chain) sequence and its context. The source of the sample is a study of blood T cell repertoires in COVID-19. Study information: The United States, Italy and Spain supplied acute and convalescent COVID-19 samples. From T cells, B-cell-depleted T cells, or PBMCs came the material, which was cDNA or gDNA.

The CDR3 has 15 residues. The germline V gene has CDR1 LNHNV and CDR2 YYDKDF (reference sequence). J gave up 7 bases and V 3 bases, and 11 bases lay outside the gene matches. Authors' analysis steps: The authors estimated nucleated cell counts from reference gene primer amplification. Using immunoSEQ multiplex PCR, the repertoire was profiled, and TCRdb retains in-frame clones only, with some absent. The V and J calls and clone size come from that table; D and trimming were worked out from the DNA. The data contain 200,000 to 300,000 clones, about 89% of them singletons. The sequencing input was peripheral blood. This sequence was found in a man aged 40-55 years who had recovered from COVID-19. The V and J genes are TRBV15 and TRBJ2-7; TRBD1 matches at 8 bases. CDR3 nucleotide sequence: TGTGCCACCAGCAGCAGGACAGGGACCGTGTGGGAGCAGTACTTC. This encodes CATSSRTGTVWEQYF.